This T cell receptor beta chain was sequenced in a study of T cell changes during pregnancy in multiple sclerosis. Germline V gene data show CDR1 as DFQATT and CDR2 as SNEGSKA (reference sequence). The CDR3 length is 11 residues. Trimming pared 4 bases from V and 3 bases from J, leaving 6 bases between. Profiling relied on immunoSEQ multiplex PCR, and the TCRdb table lists in-frame clones only, not all of them. The sample includes approximately 50,000 clones, 92% of them seen just once. The specimen comprised CD4+ T cells from peripheral blood mononuclear cells, sampled after pregnancy. The chain is built from TRBV20-1 and TRBJ2-5; D remains unclear. The TCR sequence derives from a female donor with multiple sclerosis, enrolled in a pregnancy study. CDR3 in DNA: TGCAGTGCTAAAAGCGAAGAGACCCAGTACTTC. This translates into CSAKSEETQYF.